Listed below are T cell receptor beta chains from one sample, sequenced in a study of metastatic and nonmetastatic thyroid tumors. Using MiXCR, TCRdb reanalyzed the PCR reads. The data show 45,000 or so clones, with 4% seen just once and 8.5% to 10% held by the top ten. The sample comprised blood. The receptor source for this set is a female donor with papillary thyroid cancer or a benign thyroid nodule (not recorded which). Some clones in this sample may be carry-over from other donors' samples. Each CDR3 is given with its conserved first and last residue. Each record gives: clone size, J gene, D gene, V gene, CDR3 protein, CDR3 DNA. D genes are given only for firm matches. Size tells how often a clone was seen (once, few, many) or the class of an expanded clone, and some rows leave it out.

abundance: many
j_gene: TRBJ2-7
d_gene: TRBD1
v_gene: TRBV30
CDR3aa: CAWSVLWGQGRLEQYF
CDR3nt: TGTGCCTGGAGTGTACTATGGGGACAGGGGAGACTCGAGCAGTACTTC

abundance: many
j_gene: TRBJ2-3
d_gene: TRBD2
v_gene: TRBV24-1
CDR3aa: CATSAAPGLAGGTDTQYF
CDR3nt: TGTGCCACCAGTGCCGCTCCGGGACTAGCGGGAGGCACAGATACGCAGTATTTT

abundance: many
j_gene: TRBJ2-1
d_gene: TRBD2
v_gene: TRBV9
CDR3aa: CASSVEGTRDNEQFF
CDR3nt: TGTGCCAGCAGCGTAGAGGGGACTAGGGACAATGAGCAGTTCTTC

abundance: .
j_gene: TRBJ2-7
d_gene: TRBD2
v_gene: TRBV11-3
CDR3aa: CASSLGLAGDSSYEQYF
CDR3nt: TGTGCCAGCAGCTTAGGCCTAGCGGGAGACTCCTCCTACGAGCAGTACTTC

abundance: .
j_gene: TRBJ2-3
d_gene: .
v_gene: TRBV20-1
CDR3aa: CSAGASLGLGDTQYF
CDR3nt: TGCAGTGCTGGTGCATCCCTGGGGTTGGGGGATACGCAGTATTTT

abundance: many
j_gene: TRBJ2-7
d_gene: .
v_gene: TRBV5-4
CDR3aa: CASSLGGGPAYEQYF
CDR3nt: TGTGCCAGCAGCTTGGGGGGGGGCCCAGCCTACGAGCAGTACTTC

abundance: many
j_gene: TRBJ2-5
d_gene: TRBD1
v_gene: TRBV7-2
CDR3aa: CASSPGQAKKTQYF
CDR3nt: TGTGCCAGCAGCCCGGGACAGGCCAAAAAGACCCAGTACTTC

abundance: many
j_gene: TRBJ1-3
d_gene: .
v_gene: TRBV2
CDR3aa: CASSEASSGNTIYF
CDR3nt: TGTGCCAGCAGTGAAGCGAGCTCTGGAAACACCATATATTTT

abundance: many
j_gene: TRBJ2-7
d_gene: .
v_gene: TRBV3-1
CDR3aa: CASSQNRGGYEQYF
CDR3nt: TGTGCCAGCAGCCAAAACAGGGGAGGTTACGAGCAGTACTTC

abundance: many
j_gene: TRBJ2-7
d_gene: .
v_gene: TRBV12-3/TRBV12-4
CDR3aa: CASSTDGYSYEQYF
CDR3nt: TGTGCCAGCAGCACGGACGGTTACTCCTACGAGCAGTACTTC

abundance: .
j_gene: TRBJ2-3
d_gene: .
v_gene: TRBV28
CDR3aa: CASSLQRTDTQYF
CDR3nt: TGTGCCAGCAGTTTACAACGCACAGATACGCAGTATTTT

abundance: few
j_gene: TRBJ2-7
d_gene: TRBD2
v_gene: TRBV10-3
CDR3aa: CAISAGGWDYEQYF
CDR3nt: TGTGCCATCAGTGCCGGGGGGTGGGACTACGAGCAGTACTTC

abundance: medium-sized
j_gene: TRBJ2-1
d_gene: .
v_gene: TRBV6-2/TRBV6-3
CDR3aa: CASSLWGNNNEQFF
CDR3nt: TGTGCCAGCAGTTTGTGGGGAAATAACAATGAGCAGTTCTTC

abundance: many
j_gene: TRBJ2-7
d_gene: .
v_gene: TRBV19
CDR3aa: CASSIGDAHEQYF
CDR3nt: TGTGCCAGTAGTATAGGAGACGCTCACGAGCAGTACTTC

abundance: few
j_gene: TRBJ2-2
d_gene: .
v_gene: TRBV6-4
CDR3aa: CASSRIQGAGELFF
CDR3nt: TGTGCCAGCAGTCGAATACAGGGCGCCGGGGAGCTGTTTTTT

abundance: few
j_gene: TRBJ2-2
d_gene: .
v_gene: TRBV27
CDR3aa: CASSYSLSNTGELFF
CDR3nt: TGTGCCAGCAGTTACTCACTCTCGAACACCGGGGAGCTGTTTTTT

abundance: many
j_gene: TRBJ2-1
d_gene: TRBD2
v_gene: TRBV4-1
CDR3aa: CASSQDVGGGPYNEQFF
CDR3nt: TGCGCCAGCAGCCAAGATGTTGGGGGGGGTCCCTACAATGAGCAGTTCTTC

abundance: .
j_gene: TRBJ1-5
d_gene: TRBD1
v_gene: TRBV30
CDR3aa: CAWSPPSGGLQPQHF
CDR3nt: TGTGCCTGGAGTCCCCCCTCAGGGGGGCTTCAGCCCCAGCATTTT

abundance: many
j_gene: TRBJ2-3
d_gene: .
v_gene: TRBV9
CDR3aa: CASSLETSLVTDTQYF
CDR3nt: TGTGCCAGCAGCTTAGAAACTAGCCTGGTAACAGATACGCAGTATTTT

abundance: few
j_gene: TRBJ2-3
d_gene: .
v_gene: TRBV6-5
CDR3aa: CASSYSGTPTDTQYF
CDR3nt: TGTGCCAGCAGTTACTCGGGGACCCCCACAGATACGCAGTATTTT

abundance: few
j_gene: TRBJ1-6
d_gene: .
v_gene: TRBV6-1
CDR3aa: CASRLNKYRESPLHF
CDR3nt: TGTGCCAGCAGATTGAATAAATACAGGGAATCACCCCTCCACTTT

abundance: few
j_gene: TRBJ1-1
d_gene: .
v_gene: TRBV28
CDR3aa: CASSLSFGREDTEAFF
CDR3nt: TGTGCCAGCAGTTTATCTTTCGGCAGGGAGGATACTGAAGCTTTCTTT

abundance: many
j_gene: TRBJ2-7
d_gene: TRBD1
v_gene: TRBV19
CDR3aa: CASSTGTGTYEQYF
CDR3nt: TGTGCCAGTAGTACGGGGACAGGAACCTACGAGCAGTACTTC

abundance: many
j_gene: TRBJ1-1
d_gene: .
v_gene: TRBV19
CDR3aa: CAGTLNTEAFF
CDR3nt: TGTGCCGGTACCTTGAACACTGAAGCTTTCTTT

abundance: many
j_gene: TRBJ1-1
d_gene: .
v_gene: TRBV12-3/TRBV12-4
CDR3aa: CASSLRYTEAFF
CDR3nt: TGTGCCAGCAGTTTACGGTACACTGAAGCTTTCTTT

abundance: .
j_gene: TRBJ1-1
d_gene: TRBD1
v_gene: TRBV5-1
CDR3aa: CASSGGGGQGAWNTEAFF
CDR3nt: TGCGCCAGCAGCGGTGGGGGAGGACAGGGGGCTTGGAACACTGAAGCTTTCTTT

abundance: few
j_gene: TRBJ2-3
d_gene: .
v_gene: TRBV6-1
CDR3aa: CASSRYVTDTQYF
CDR3nt: TGTGCCAGCAGTCGATACGTCACAGATACGCAGTATTTC

abundance: few
j_gene: TRBJ2-1
d_gene: TRBD2
v_gene: TRBV5-4
CDR3aa: CASSLLLVGGVMVNEQFF
CDR3nt: TGTGCCAGCAGCTTATTGCTAGTGGGAGGGGTGATGGTGAATGAGCAGTTCTTC

abundance: many
j_gene: TRBJ2-1
d_gene: TRBD1
v_gene: TRBV13
CDR3aa: CASSANRGPYNEQFF
CDR3nt: TGTGCCAGCAGCGCCAACAGGGGGCCTTACAATGAGCAGTTCTTC

abundance: few
j_gene: TRBJ2-7
d_gene: .
v_gene: TRBV19
CDR3aa: CASSENRLGGHEQYF
CDR3nt: TGTGCCAGTAGCGAAAACAGGTTAGGTGGCCACGAGCAGTACTTC

abundance: many
j_gene: TRBJ2-7
d_gene: .
v_gene: TRBV3-1
CDR3aa: CASSLRPRGYEQYF
CDR3nt: TGTGCCAGCAGCCTTCGCCCGAGGGGGTACGAGCAGTACTTC

abundance: many
j_gene: TRBJ1-1
d_gene: TRBD1
v_gene: TRBV2
CDR3aa: CASRSQGAGTEAFF
CDR3nt: TGTGCCAGCAGATCTCAGGGGGCAGGGACTGAAGCTTTCTTT

abundance: few
j_gene: TRBJ2-5
d_gene: TRBD1
v_gene: TRBV30
CDR3aa: CAWSEGDRGTKETQYF
CDR3nt: TGTGCCTGGAGTGAGGGGGACAGGGGAACGAAGGAGACCCAGTACTTC

abundance: medium-sized
j_gene: TRBJ2-3
d_gene: TRBD2
v_gene: TRBV6-4
CDR3aa: CASSEGLAGGSDTQYF
CDR3nt: TGTGCCAGCAGTGAAGGACTAGCGGGAGGGTCAGATACGCAGTATTTT

abundance: few
j_gene: TRBJ2-7
d_gene: .
v_gene: TRBV5-1
CDR3aa: CASNVEGAYEQYF
CDR3nt: TGCGCCAGCAACGTCGAGGGTGCCTACGAGCAGTACTTC

abundance: few
j_gene: TRBJ2-7
d_gene: .
v_gene: TRBV19
CDR3aa: CASSIGDAHEQYF
CDR3nt: TGTGCCAGTAGTATAGGAGATGCCCACGAGCAGTACTTC

abundance: many
j_gene: TRBJ2-7
d_gene: .
v_gene: TRBV11-2
CDR3aa: CASSVGENYEQYF
CDR3nt: TGTGCCAGCAGCGTGGGGGAGAACTACGAGCAGTACTTC

abundance: .
j_gene: TRBJ2-1
d_gene: .
v_gene: TRBV11-2
CDR3aa: CASSFWREYNEHFF
CDR3nt: TGTGCCAGCAGCTTTTGGCGTGAATACAATGAGCATTTCTTC

abundance: .
j_gene: TRBJ2-3
d_gene: TRBD2
v_gene: TRBV28
CDR3aa: CASSSRTSGRTDTQYF
CDR3nt: TGTGCCAGCAGTTCACGGACTAGCGGGAGGACAGATACGCAGTATTTT

abundance: many
j_gene: TRBJ2-1
d_gene: .
v_gene: TRBV2
CDR3aa: CASSWDGGSYNEQFF
CDR3nt: TGTGCCAGCAGTTGGGACGGAGGCTCCTACAATGAGCAGTTCTTC

abundance: many
j_gene: TRBJ2-3
d_gene: TRBD1
v_gene: TRBV5-1
CDR3aa: CASSLRDRGDTQYF
CDR3nt: TGCGCCAGCAGCCTCCGGGACAGGGGAGATACGCAGTATTTT

abundance: many
j_gene: TRBJ2-7
d_gene: .
v_gene: TRBV5-5
CDR3aa: CASSLNRDPYEQYF
CDR3nt: TGTGCCAGCAGCTTGAATAGGGACCCTTACGAGCAGTACTTC

abundance: few
j_gene: TRBJ2-7
d_gene: TRBD2
v_gene: TRBV4-1
CDR3aa: CASSLGGDYEQYF
CDR3nt: TGCGCCAGCAGCTTGGGGGGGGACTACGAGCAGTACTTC

abundance: .
j_gene: TRBJ1-3
d_gene: .
v_gene: TRBV7-9
CDR3aa: CASSGYRVAGNTIYF
CDR3nt: TGTGCCAGCAGCGGGTACAGGGTGGCGGGAAACACCATATATTTT

abundance: .
j_gene: TRBJ2-1
d_gene: .
v_gene: TRBV6-1
CDR3aa: CASSGSTSLNEQFF
CDR3nt: TGTGCCAGCAGTGGTTCTACTAGCCTCAATGAGCAGTTCTTC

abundance: many
j_gene: TRBJ2-1
d_gene: .
v_gene: TRBV12-3/TRBV12-4
CDR3aa: CASSGLGNEQFF
CDR3nt: TGTGCCAGCAGTGGACTTGGCAATGAGCAGTTCTTC

abundance: few
j_gene: TRBJ1-2
d_gene: .
v_gene: TRBV6-2/TRBV6-3
CDR3aa: CASRQPILYGYIF
CDR3nt: TGTGCCAGCAGACAACCCATACTCTATGGCTACATCTTC

abundance: many
j_gene: TRBJ2-7
d_gene: TRBD1
v_gene: TRBV11-3
CDR3aa: CASSPRGQGYEQYF
CDR3nt: TGTGCCAGCAGCCCCAGGGGACAGGGCTACGAGCAGTACTTC

abundance: many
j_gene: TRBJ2-7
d_gene: TRBD2
v_gene: TRBV30
CDR3aa: CAWETGGSYEQYF
CDR3nt: TGTGCCTGGGAGACGGGAGGGTCCTACGAGCAGTACTTC

abundance: many
j_gene: TRBJ2-1
d_gene: TRBD1
v_gene: TRBV5-5
CDR3aa: CASSWDRGSYNEQFF
CDR3nt: TGTGCCAGCAGCTGGGACAGGGGATCCTACAATGAGCAGTTCTTC

abundance: many
j_gene: TRBJ1-1
d_gene: TRBD1
v_gene: TRBV11-2
CDR3aa: CASSSLTGTGNTEAFF
CDR3nt: TGTGCCAGCAGCTCCCTTACCGGGACAGGGAACACTGAAGCTTTCTTT

abundance: many
j_gene: TRBJ2-7
d_gene: .
v_gene: TRBV11-3
CDR3aa: CASSLPRGRLAYEQYF
CDR3nt: TGTGCCAGCAGCCTACCCCGGGGTCGGCTAGCCTACGAGCAGTACTTC

abundance: many
j_gene: TRBJ1-1
d_gene: .
v_gene: TRBV19
CDR3aa: CASSMYREGNTEAFF
CDR3nt: TGTGCCAGTAGTATGTATCGGGAAGGGAACACTGAAGCTTTCTTT

abundance: many
j_gene: TRBJ1-1
d_gene: .
v_gene: TRBV4-1
CDR3aa: CASSHLGGSEAFF
CDR3nt: TGCGCCAGCAGCCACCTTGGAGGATCTGAAGCTTTCTTT

abundance: many
j_gene: TRBJ2-1
d_gene: TRBD2
v_gene: TRBV12-3/TRBV12-4
CDR3aa: CASSSPVAGGGYNEQFF
CDR3nt: TGTGCCAGCAGTTCCCCAGTAGCGGGAGGGGGCTACAATGAGCAGTTCTTC

abundance: .
j_gene: TRBJ2-5
d_gene: .
v_gene: TRBV2
CDR3aa: CASTDGRGLQETQYF
CDR3nt: TGTGCCAGCACCGATGGCCGGGGTCTACAAGAGACCCAGTACTTC

abundance: few
j_gene: TRBJ2-2
d_gene: TRBD2
v_gene: TRBV4-2
CDR3aa: CVSSQDLASGSRNTGELFF
CDR3nt: TGTGTCAGCAGCCAAGATTTGGCTAGCGGGAGCCGGAACACCGGGGAGCTGTTTTTT

abundance: few
j_gene: TRBJ1-5
d_gene: TRBD1
v_gene: TRBV19
CDR3aa: CASSIPGQGARQPQHF
CDR3nt: TGTGCCAGTAGCATACCGGGACAGGGGGCGCGTCAGCCCCAGCATTTT

abundance: many
j_gene: TRBJ1-3
d_gene: .
v_gene: TRBV27
CDR3aa: CASGPNSGNTMYF
CDR3nt: TGTGCCAGCGGGCCTAACTCTGGAAACACCATGTATTTT

abundance: .
j_gene: TRBJ1-2
d_gene: TRBD1
v_gene: TRBV6-2/TRBV6-3
CDR3aa: CASSSTGVPGYTF
CDR3nt: TGTGCCAGCAGTTCGACAGGGGTCCCAGGCTACACCTTC